The 21 T cell receptor beta chains given below trace back to one sample, sequenced in a study of T-cell memory formation after mild COVID-19. TCRdb reanalysed the 5' RACE reads using MiXCR and keeps one entry per CDR3 protein. The table records 250,000 to 350,000 distinct CDR3 sequences, roughly 21% of them present only once. Input material: PBMCs or a T cell subset sorted from them (not recorded which). These receptors came from a man aged 18 to 29 who had mild COVID-19 (a few samples of this study predate the infection). Cell type and time point are not known.

This clonotype was counted a few times. The rearrangement links TRBV6-2 or TRBV6-3 to TRBJ2-1; 12 bases map to TRBD2. The CDR3 is 16 residues long. V shed 7 bases, J shed 8 bases, and the junction held 12 bases outside the gene matches. Germline V gene lookup returns CDR1 MNHEY and CDR2 SVGEGT. CDR3 coding DNA: TGTGCCAGCACCGCGCGCTCTAGCGGGGGGGGCGATGAGCAGTTCTTC. Translating gives CASTARSSGGGDEQFF.

This chain uses TRBV6-5 with TRBJ2-5; the D gene could be TRBD1 or TRBD2 (5 bases each). Germline loops: CDR1 MNHEY, CDR2 SVGAGI. Trimming cost V 4 bases and J 6 bases, with 15 bases left between them. CDR3 size: 14 residues. The CDR3 reads CASSSLGGKKTQYF. CDR3 bases: TGTGCCAGCAGTTCGCTTGGGGGAAAAAAGACCCAGTACTTC.

This rearrangement joins TRBV7-3 to TRBJ1-1; maybe TRBD1 (5 bases). This CDR3 has 15 amino acids. Trimming stripped 3 bases from V and 0 bases from J, with 11 bases between. CDR1 is SGHTA, CDR2 FQGTGA, per germline. The CDR3 nucleotides are TGTGCCAGCAGCTTGGCGGGACCGATGAACACTGAAGCTTTCTTT. This codes for CASSLAGPMNTEAFF.

The chain links TRBV5-1 to TRBJ2-5; the D is unclear. Germline CDR1 SGHRS, CDR2 YFSETQ. The CDR3 extends over 15 amino acids. Trimming cost V 1 base and J 5 bases, with 15 bases left between them. Written as DNA, the CDR3 is TGCGCCAGCAGCTTGAGTCCTGTGGCACTTGAGACCCAGTACTTC. Protein: CASSLSPVALETQYF.

V gene TRBV7-9 combines with J gene TRBJ1-3; weak D call: TRBD1 (6 bases). The CDR3 has 19 amino acids. The V end lost 2 bases, the J end lost 0 bases, and 20 bases lay between the germline ends. The germline V gene encodes CDR1 SEHNR and CDR2 FQNEAQ (reference sequence). For the CDR3, the DNA is TGTGCCAGCAGCTTAAGTGGACAGCAATATCGAATCTCTGGAAACACCATATATTTT. It yields the protein CASSLSGQQYRISGNTIYF.

The chain is built from TRBV5-1 and TRBJ2-3; 14 bases map to TRBD2. CDR1 and CDR2 from the germline V gene are SGHRS and YFSETQ. J was trimmed by 5 bases and V by 2 bases; bases with no gene match: 4. The CDR3 contains 16 residues. CDR3 amino acids: CASSFGTSGGGDTQYF. The DNA of the CDR3 is TGCGCCAGCAGCTTCGGGACTAGCGGGGGAGGAGATACGCAGTATTTT.

The rearrangement links TRBV4-3 to TRBJ1-6; D unclear. The length of the CDR3 is 16 residues. Trimming left V 1 base short and J 12 bases short, with 19 bases between. Looked up from germline, CDR1 is LGHNA and CDR2 is YSLEER. The CDR3 DNA reads as TGCGCCAGCAGCCAAGCCTTCGGGCGCCTGGGAAAACCCCTCCACTTT. This sequence encodes CASSQAFGRLGKPLHF.

The sample holds many counts of this clonotype. The chain uses TRBV6-5 and TRBJ2-7; 9 nucleotides agree with TRBD1. Germline V lookup: CDR1 MNHEY, CDR2 SVGAGI. The CDR3 loop spans 15 amino acids. The junction had 11 bases not matched to a gene; V was cut back by 6 bases and J by 5 bases. For the CDR3, the DNA is TGTGCCAGCAGAAGGACAGGGGCTCACCTTGACGAGCAGTACGTC. Translation gives CASRRTGAHLDEQYV.

The rearrangement joins TRBV5-1 to TRBJ1-3; D is ambiguous. Germline V CDR1 and CDR2: SGHRS, YFSETQ. The CDR3 has 15 amino acids. Trimming cost V 0 bases and J 0 bases, with 7 bases left between them. The CDR3 spells CASSLAPTSGNTIYF. In DNA form, the CDR3 reads TGCGCCAGCAGCTTGGCGCCGACCTCTGGAAACACCATATATTTT.

The J gene is TRBJ2-3, the V gene TRBV27; tentative D call: TRBD2 (5 bases). Germline CDR1 is MNHEY and CDR2 is SMNVEV (reference sequence). The CDR3 loop spans 12 amino acids. In DNA form, the CDR3 reads TGTGCAGTAGCGAGCGCGCCAGATACGCAGTATTTT. Protein sequence: CAVASAPDTQYF.

A few counts support this clonotype. This rearrangement joins TRBV5-1 to TRBJ1-6; a possible D gene is TRBD1 (5 bases). Germline V gives CDR1 SGHRS, CDR2 YFSETQ. V was pared by 4 bases and J by 7 bases, with 12 bases between. The CDR3 loop spans 14 amino acids. The CDR3 spells CASSARDGNSPLHF. The DNA of the CDR3 is TGCGCCAGCAGCGCCCGGGACGGAAATTCACCCCTCCACTTT.

This clonotype was counted a few times. This chain uses TRBV12-3 or TRBV12-4 with TRBJ2-7; D may be TRBD1 (6 bases). The ends were cut back, 6 bases at V and 2 bases at J, with 8 bases in the middle. This CDR3 region has 12 residues. The DNA for the CDR3 is TGTGCCAGCAGCTGGACAGCCTACGAGCAGTACTTC. Its translation is CASSWTAYEQYF.

The chain recombines TRBV30 with TRBJ2-2, with a possible D match to TRBD1 (6 bases). V was shortened by 0 bases and J by 6 bases, with 11 bases between the two germline ends. Germline V CDR1 and CDR2: GTSNPN, SVGIG (reference sequence). CDR3 length: 14 amino acids. This chain's CDR3 is CAWSVIPGAGELFF. In nucleotides, the CDR3 is TGTGCCTGGAGTGTAATCCCAGGGGCCGGGGAGCTGTTTTTT.

The chain carries TRBV5-1 and TRBJ2-3; tentative D call: TRBD2 (6 bases). Trimming stripped 5 bases from V and 2 bases from J, with 12 bases between. CDR1 is SGHRS, CDR2 YFSETQ, per germline. The CDR3 is 14 residues long. The DNA of the CDR3 is TGCGCCAGCAGGAGCCCTAGCGCCACAGATACGCAGTATTTT. It codes for CASRSPSATDTQYF.

The chain combines TRBV6-2 or TRBV6-3 with TRBJ2-1, with D possibly being TRBD2 (7 bases). This CDR3 spans 16 amino acids. V lost 7 bases and J lost 3, with 19 bases in between. Germline CDR1 is MNHEY and CDR2 is SVGEGT. The CDR3 region is CASTPGVLAFYNEQFF. The DNA for the CDR3 is TGTGCCAGCACCCCAGGGGTACTAGCGTTCTACAATGAGCAGTTCTTC.

This chain uses TRBV5-1 with TRBJ2-4, with no clear D. Germline CDR1 is SGHRS and CDR2 is YFSETQ. Trimming pared 5 bases from V and 2 bases from J, leaving 8 bases between. The length of the CDR3 is 13 residues. This CDR3 is CASRRDPKNIQYF. The CDR3 DNA reads as TGCGCCAGCAGGCGTGACCCCAAAAACATTCAGTACTTC.

This chain joins TRBV7-3 and TRBJ2-5; D remains ambiguous. Germline values: CDR1 SGHTA, CDR2 FQGTGA. The CDR3 contains 15 residues. V lost 0 bases and J 5 bases, leaving 13 bases between the germline ends. The CDR3 loop is CASSLTADPMETQYF. CDR3 in DNA: TGTGCCAGCAGCTTAACGGCAGACCCCATGGAGACCCAGTACTTC.

The chain joins TRBV19 to TRBJ1-2; D remains ambiguous. The V end lost 9 bases, the J end lost 4 bases, and 12 bases lay between the germline ends. The CDR3 consists of 12 residues. Per the germline V gene, CDR1 is LNHDA and CDR2 is SQIVND (reference sequence). CDR3 in amino acids: CARLLMGYGYTF. The CDR3 DNA reads as TGTGCCAGACTTCTTATGGGCTATGGCTACACCTTC. The full variable domain, with the rest looked up from reference TRBV19 and TRBJ1-2, is DGGITQSPKYLFRKEGQNVTLSCEQNLNHDAMYWYRQDPGQGLRLIYYSQIVNDFQKGDIAEGYSVSREKKESFPLTVTSAQKNPTAFYLCARLLMGYGYTFGSGTRLTVV.

This clonotype was recorded a few times. The rearrangement uses TRBV6-5 and TRBJ1-1; 7 positions match TRBD1. Germline V CDR1 and CDR2: MNHEY, SVGAGI. Unmatched junction bases numbered 10, after V lost 9 bases and J lost 0 bases. This CDR3 spans 15 amino acids. The CDR3 region has the DNA TGTGCCAGTTTCCGGGACAGATTAATGAACACTGAAGCTTTCTTT. It yields the protein CASFRDRLMNTEAFF.

The chain employs TRBV11-2 and TRBJ2-1, with no clear D. Trimming pared 3 bases from V and 8 bases from J, leaving 8 bases between. The CDR3 has 12 residues. Germline V gene sequence: CDR1 SGHAT, CDR2 FQNNGV. The CDR3 protein is CASSFGLDEQFF. The CDR3 DNA follows: TGTGCCAGCAGCTTTGGCCTCGATGAGCAGTTCTTC.

The V gene is TRBV7-2, the J gene TRBJ2-2; no definite D call. CDR1 SGHTA and CDR2 FQGNSA come from the germline V gene. Trimming stripped 0 bases from V and 4 bases from J, with 12 bases between. There are 16 residues in the CDR3. The CDR3 region is CASSLAFTPGTGELFF. CDR3 nucleotides: TGTGCCAGCAGCTTAGCGTTCACGCCGGGCACCGGGGAGCTGTTTTTT.